This entry describes one T cell receptor beta chain. As yet, its antigen is unknown. The CDR3 is 16 amino acids. Losses at the gene ends were 4 bases for V and 4 bases for J; bases not matched to a gene: 10. CDR1 and CDR2 (germline): LGHDT, YNNKEL (reference sequence). The data were taken from a study of T cell responses to AZD1222 COVID-19 vaccine. Clones were sequenced by immunoSEQ multiplex PCR, and TCRdb holds only the in-frame ones, with some missing. Of about 99,000 clones listed, 70% to 90% are singletons. Study-wide results and caveats: Repertoires were obtained solely post-peak T cell response. Donors, mostly white British, included more females; clonal diversity was possibly underestimated. Close to half of spike-specific TCRs reportedly recognize unmutated variant regions. Spike-specific TCR breadth and depth both grew after two AZD1222 doses.

Sequenced here: peripheral blood, sampled on day 0 of AZD1222 vaccination. The V and J genes are TRBV3-1 (or the pseudogene TRBV3-2) and TRBJ2-1, with TRBD1 matching 7 bases. The receptor comes from an adult in good health. The DNA for the CDR3 is TGTGCCAGCAGCCTCCAGACGGGACAGAGGTACAATGAGCAGTTCTTC. This translates into CASSLQTGQRYNEQFF.